The clone carrying this T cell receptor beta chain appeared a few times. Its target is unknown. These data belong to a study of CD8+ T cells in alopecia areata. Regarding the study as a whole: There were also resident alphabeta T cells of normal skin sequenced in scalp samples. As there was one nonresponder, how baseline CD8+ expansion relates to response remains uncertain. It was observed that many expanded lesional clones persisted in scalp and blood during tofacitinib.

Investigators isolated RNA and reverse transcribed it into cDNA to act as the sequencing template. Libraries were prepared by immunoSEQ multiplex PCR; TCRdb keeps only in-frame clonotypes and omits some of them. The data contain 150,000 to 250,000 clones, about 62% of them singletons. The J segment lost 0 bases and the V segment lost 3 bases, leaving 3 bases of the junction unmatched. CDR3 size: 16 residues. Germline CDR1 reads KGHSH; CDR2 reads LQKENI. The sample's treatment: oral pan-JAK inhibitor, 5-10 mg twice daily. The J gene is TRBJ1-1, the V gene TRBV18; TRBD1 matches at 11 bases. Sample: CD4+ T cells sorted from blood, taken at week 24, from a patient treated with tofacitinib. The origin of this receptor is a human donor with alopecia areata. The CDR3 DNA is TGTGCCAGCTCACCGGGGACAGGGGGTATGAACACTGAAGCTTTCTTT. Its translation: CASSPGTGGMNTEAFF.